Within the sample, the clone carrying this TCR beta chain is large. Antigen: not known. As to time point: sample taken at primary tumor resection. Unsorted samples of tumor, nontumor lung or frozen PBMC had their whole RNA sequenced. This sample was included in a study of spatial heterogeneity in lung cancer. Study overall: Combinations of a unique TCR and a UMI were tallied in raw reads, and on average each appeared more than ten times.

MiXCR, run by TCRdb on the 5' RACE reads, gives a single entry per CDR3 protein. In the table there are approximately 400 distinct CDR3 sequences, roughly 14% of which are singletons. The germline gives CDR1 SGHRS, CDR2 YFSETQ. The CDR3 is made up of 13 amino acids. V lost 3 bases to trimming and J lost 10 bases, with 17 bases between them. Overall study findings and caveats: Intratumoral expanded alpha and beta TCR counts were found to track tumor mutation counts. The estimate shows that only about 7% of tumor T cells were covered for alpha and around 14% for beta chains.

This chain uses TRBV5-1 with TRBJ2-7; a weak D match, TRBD2 (5 bases). The sequencing here drew on lung tumor tissue, taken at surgery. This TCR was recovered from a male donor with early-stage non-small cell lung cancer. In DNA, the CDR3 is TGCGCCAGCAGCTCAGAGCGCCCCGGGGTACAGTACTTC. Protein product: CASSSERPGVQYF.